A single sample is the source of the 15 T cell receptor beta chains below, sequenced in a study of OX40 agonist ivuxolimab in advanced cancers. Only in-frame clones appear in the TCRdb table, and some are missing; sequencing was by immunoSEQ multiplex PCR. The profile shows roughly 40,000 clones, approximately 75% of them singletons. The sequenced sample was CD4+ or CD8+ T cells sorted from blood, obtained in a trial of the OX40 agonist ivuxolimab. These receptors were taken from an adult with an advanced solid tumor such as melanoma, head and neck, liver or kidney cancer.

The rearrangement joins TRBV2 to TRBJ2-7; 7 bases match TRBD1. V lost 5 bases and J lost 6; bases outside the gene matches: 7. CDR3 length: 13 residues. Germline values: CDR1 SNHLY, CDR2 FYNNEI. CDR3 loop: CASSLQGVTEQYV. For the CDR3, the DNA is TGTGCCAGCAGTCTTCAGGGGGTAACCGAGCAGTACGTC.

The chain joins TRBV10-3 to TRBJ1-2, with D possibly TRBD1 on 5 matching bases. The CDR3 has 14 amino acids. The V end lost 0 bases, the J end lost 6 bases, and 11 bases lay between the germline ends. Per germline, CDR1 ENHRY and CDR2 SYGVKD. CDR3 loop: CAISESKQVHGYTF. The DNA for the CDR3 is TGTGCCATCAGTGAGTCAAAACAGGTTCATGGCTACACCTTC.

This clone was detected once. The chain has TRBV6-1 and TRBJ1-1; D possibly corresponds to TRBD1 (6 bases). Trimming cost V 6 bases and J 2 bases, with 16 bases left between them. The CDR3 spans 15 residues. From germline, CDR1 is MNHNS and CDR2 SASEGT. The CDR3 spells CASSDGGAGNTEAFF. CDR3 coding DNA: TGTGCCAGCAGCGACGGGGGGGCGGGTAACACTGAAGCTTTCTTT.

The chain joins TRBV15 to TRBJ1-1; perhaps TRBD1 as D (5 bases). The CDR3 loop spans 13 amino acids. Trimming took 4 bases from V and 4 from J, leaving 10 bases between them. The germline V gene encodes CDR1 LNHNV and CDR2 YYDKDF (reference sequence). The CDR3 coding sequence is TGTGCCACCAGCATCCAGGGTATCACTGAAGCTTTCTTT. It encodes CATSIQGITEAFF.

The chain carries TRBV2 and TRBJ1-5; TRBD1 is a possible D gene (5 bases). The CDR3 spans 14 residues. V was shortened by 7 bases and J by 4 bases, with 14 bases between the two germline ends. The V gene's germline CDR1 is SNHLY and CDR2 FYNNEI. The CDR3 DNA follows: TGTGCCAGCAAGGAGGGTAGGGGAAATCAGCCCCAGCATTTT. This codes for CASKEGRGNQPQHF.

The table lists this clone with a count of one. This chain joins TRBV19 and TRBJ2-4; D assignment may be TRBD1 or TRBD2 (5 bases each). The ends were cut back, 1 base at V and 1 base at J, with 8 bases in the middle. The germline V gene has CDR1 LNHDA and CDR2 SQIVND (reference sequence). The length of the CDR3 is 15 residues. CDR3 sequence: CASSIVGDAKNIQYF. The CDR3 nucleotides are TGTGCCAGTAGTATAGTGGGGGACGCCAAAAACATTCAGTACTTC.

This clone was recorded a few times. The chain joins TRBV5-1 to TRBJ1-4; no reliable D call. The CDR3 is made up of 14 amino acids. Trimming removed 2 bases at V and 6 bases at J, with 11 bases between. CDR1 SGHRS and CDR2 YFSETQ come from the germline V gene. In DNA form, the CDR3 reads TGCGCCAGCAGCTTAGAGGGTATTGATGAAAAACTGTTTTTT. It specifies CASSLEGIDEKLFF.

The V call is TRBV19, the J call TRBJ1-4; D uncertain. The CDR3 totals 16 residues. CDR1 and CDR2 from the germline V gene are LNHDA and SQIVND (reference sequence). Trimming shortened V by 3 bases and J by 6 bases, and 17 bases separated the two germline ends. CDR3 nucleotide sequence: TGTGCCAGTAGTATCCCGGGTTCCATTGGGGATGAAAAACTGTTTTTT. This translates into CASSIPGSIGDEKLFF.

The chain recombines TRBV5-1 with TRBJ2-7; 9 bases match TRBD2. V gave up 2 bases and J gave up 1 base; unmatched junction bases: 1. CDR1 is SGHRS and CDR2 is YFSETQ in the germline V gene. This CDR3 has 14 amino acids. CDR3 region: CASSFSGSSYEQYF. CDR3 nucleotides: TGCGCCAGCAGCTTTAGCGGGAGTTCCTACGAGCAGTACTTC.

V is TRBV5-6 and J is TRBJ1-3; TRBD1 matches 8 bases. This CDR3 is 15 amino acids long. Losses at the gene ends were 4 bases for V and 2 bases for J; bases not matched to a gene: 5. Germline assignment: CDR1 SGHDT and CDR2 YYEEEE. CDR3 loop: CASSLTGQAGNTIYF. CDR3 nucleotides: TGTGCCAGCAGCCTAACGGGACAGGCTGGAAACACCATATATTTT.

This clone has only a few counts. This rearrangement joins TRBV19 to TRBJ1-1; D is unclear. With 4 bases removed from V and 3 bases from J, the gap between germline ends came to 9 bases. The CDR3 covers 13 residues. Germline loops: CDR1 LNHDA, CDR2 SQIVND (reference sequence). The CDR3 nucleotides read TGTGCCAGTAGTACCCTCTTGGACACTGAAGCTTTCTTT. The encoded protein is CASSTLLDTEAFF.

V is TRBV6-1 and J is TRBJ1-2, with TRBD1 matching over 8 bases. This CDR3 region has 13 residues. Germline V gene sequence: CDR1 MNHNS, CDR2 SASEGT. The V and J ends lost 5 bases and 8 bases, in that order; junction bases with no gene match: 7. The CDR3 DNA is TGTGCCAGCAGTCTAAACAGGGGGACCGGCTACACCTTC. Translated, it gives CASSLNRGTGYTF.

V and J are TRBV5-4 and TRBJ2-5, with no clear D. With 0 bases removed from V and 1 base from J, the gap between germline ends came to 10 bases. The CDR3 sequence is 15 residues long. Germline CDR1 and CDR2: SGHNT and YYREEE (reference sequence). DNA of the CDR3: TGTGCCAGCAGCTTGGCTTCAACTTCCCAAGAGACCCAGTACTTC. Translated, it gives CASSLASTSQETQYF.

The CDR3 loop reads CATHRGLGEEAFF. Here the CDR3 DNA reads TGTGCCACTCACAGGGGGCTCGGCGAAGAAGCTTTCTTT. The chain employs TRBV10-3 and TRBJ1-1, with 9 bases matching TRBD1. The ends lost 10 bases at V and 8 bases at J; junction bases unmatched: 11. Germline V gene sequence: CDR1 ENHRY, CDR2 SYGVKD. This CDR3 is built from 13 residues.

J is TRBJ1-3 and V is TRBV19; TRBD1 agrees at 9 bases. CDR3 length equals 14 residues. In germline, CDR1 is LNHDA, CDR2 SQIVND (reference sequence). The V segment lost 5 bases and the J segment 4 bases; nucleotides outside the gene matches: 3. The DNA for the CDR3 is TGTGCCAGTAGTCCCACAGGGGGCGGAAACACCATATATTTT. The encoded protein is CASSPTGGGNTIYF.